These 5 T cell receptor beta chains share one sample of origin, sequenced in a study of vaccination effects on CD4 cells after COVID-19 (dated by TCRdb to 2022 to 2024). In the ViraFEST assay, PBMC were stimulated with viral peptide pools, and TCR sequencing was then used to find antigen-specific CD4+ T cell clonotypes based on their expansion. After 10 to 11 days of culture, CD4+ T cells were isolated with the EasySep CD4+ T cell isolation kit. Two doses of either the BNT162b2 or the mRNA-1273 mRNA SARS-CoV-2 vaccine were administered to participants. No antigens are known for them. Library method: the immunoSEQ multiplex PCR assay. The clones in this table, taken by TCRdb from immuneACCESS, are in-frame only. Not every clone is retained; where verified, under half of the shortfall comes from an unresolved V gene, and the cause of the rest is unknown. This sample has roughly 71,000 clones in its table, and roughly four fifths of those were observed once. The ten largest clonotypes hold about 1.2% of the sample.

The material was CD4+ T cells from PBMCs cultured with HCoV-229E spike peptides, obtained after COVID-19 vaccination. The cell subset or site label, as the study defines it: HCoV-229E spike overlapping peptide pool stimulation. These receptors were obtained from a human donor who received a COVID-19 vaccine.

The chain recombines TRBV4-1 with TRBJ2-1, with a weak D call TRBD2 (5 bases). V was clipped by 5 bases and J by 4 bases, with 12 bases between them. The CDR3 is made up of 14 amino acids. Germline V gene data show CDR1 as MGHRA and CDR2 as YSYEKL. This CDR3 reads CASSSRGDYNEQFF. DNA of the CDR3: TGCGCCAGCAGCTCCCGGGGAGATTACAATGAGCAGTTCTTC.

This clone was detected only a few times. The chain recombines TRBV10-3 with TRBJ1-2, with 8 bases fitting TRBD1. The CDR3 loop spans 15 amino acids. CDR1 ENHRY and CDR2 SYGVKD come from the germline V gene. After removal of 3 bases from V and 4 bases from J, the junction contained 7 bases not matched to a gene. The CDR3 DNA is TGTGCCATCAGTGATGGGGACAGGAACTTCTATGGCTACACCTTC. Protein product: CAISDGDRNFYGYTF.

The chain joins TRBV5-1 to TRBJ2-2; tentatively, D is TRBD1 or TRBD2 (6 bases each). Trimming took off 0 bases at V and 7 bases at J, with 13 bases between the two ends. The CDR3 consists of 15 residues. Germline V gene data show CDR1 as SGHRS and CDR2 as YFSETQ. CDR3 coding DNA: TGCGCCAGCAGCTTGGAAGGGGGGCCAGGCGGGGAGCTGTTTTTT. This translates into CASSLEGGPGGELFF.

This sequence joins TRBV3-1 (or the pseudogene TRBV3-2) and TRBJ2-5; TRBD2 agrees at 7 bases. The CDR3 runs to 16 residues. Germline assignment: CDR1 LGHDT and CDR2 YNNKEL (reference sequence). Losses at the gene ends were 7 bases for V and 6 bases for J; bases not matched to a gene: 17. CDR3 nucleotides: TGTGCCAGCACCCCAGGAACTAGCGCCGTCCTTCAGACCCAGTACTTC. Translating gives CASTPGTSAVLQTQYF.

V and J are TRBV27 and TRBJ2-5, with 8 bases fitting TRBD1. V was clipped by 5 bases and J by 3 bases; unmatched bases: 11. This CDR3 spans 16 amino acids. Germline-derived CDR1 and CDR2 are MNHEY and SMNVEV (reference sequence). The CDR3 loop reads CASSPRGTGVKETQYF. For the CDR3, the DNA is TGTGCCAGCAGTCCTCGCGGGACAGGCGTTAAAGAGACCCAGTACTTC.